This T cell receptor beta chain was retrieved from a study of metastatic and nonmetastatic thyroid tumors. About the research overall: Repertoires of blood and of tissue (tumor or nodule) from malignant and benign thyroid patients were compared. Overall study findings and caveats: A significant increase in TCR beta diversity was reportedly seen in malignant thyroid tumors relative to benign nodules, in blood and tumor.

TCRdb redid the clone calls on the PCR reads using MiXCR. The sample yields more than 25,000 clones, approximately 7.4% seen once. This clone has a count of ten or more. The antigen remains unidentified. Among the patients, none had received any treatment before thyroid surgery. Germline V gives CDR1 LGHNA, CDR2 YNFKEQ. The CDR3 is made up of 14 amino acids. Trimming took 1 base from V and 15 from J; bases not matched to a gene: 8. Sequenced input: blood. The clonotype originates from a female donor with papillary thyroid cancer or a benign thyroid nodule (not recorded which). Some clones in this sample may be carry-over from other donors' samples. This rearrangement joins TRBV4-2 to TRBJ2-1, with 11 bases matching TRBD2. CDR3 region: CASSQGGSGGAGFF. The CDR3 DNA sequence: TGTGCCAGCAGCCAAGGAGGTAGCGGGGGGGCGGGGTTCTTC.